This is a list of T cell receptor beta chains from one sample in a study of cytomegalovirus exposure and HLA in healthy donors. Measured with immunoSEQ multiplex PCR; TCRdb has only the in-frame clones, and not every one. The sample yields some 140,000 clones, approximately 80% seen once. What was sequenced was PBMCs. Receptors originate from a man younger than 40 in good health and CMV-seronegative. CDR3s include the opening cysteine and the closing phenylalanine or tryptophan. D genes are given only for firm matches. Clone size is given for some rows only: seen once, a few or many times, or a class if the clone is expanded.

TGCGCCAGCAGCCAAGATGAAGCGGGGGTAGGCTATGGCTACACCTTC CASSQDEAGVGYGYTF . TRBV4-3 . TRBJ1-2
TGTGCCAGCAGTCGGGGATGGAGTTATGGCTACACCTTC CASSRGWSYGYTF . TRBV14 . TRBJ1-2
TGTGCCAGCAGCTTAGCGAGGGCGGGGGAGCAGTACTTC CASSLARAGEQYF . TRBV11-2 once TRBJ2-7
TGTGCCAGCAGCCAGGACACCCAAGAGACCCAGTACTTC CASSQDTQETQYF . TRBV11-2 . TRBJ2-5
TGTGCCAGCAGTTTGGGCCCGGACAACAGCAATGAGCAGTTCTTC CASSLGPDNSNEQFF . TRBV28 . TRBJ2-1
TGTGCCAGCAGCCCCACTGGGCAGGGGGCTACTAGGAGACAGTTCTTC CASSPTGQGATRRQFF TRBD1 TRBV7-8 . TRBJ2-1
TGCAGCGTTGAGGACACGACAGATACGCAGTATTTT CSVEDTTDTQYF . TRBV29-1 . TRBJ2-3
TGTGCCAGCAGTGAAGTAGGGGACAGACACTACGAGCAGTACTTC CASSEVGDRHYEQYF TRBD1 TRBV25-1 . TRBJ2-7
TGCAGCGGGGCCGGGACTAGTTCCTTGGGTACGCAGTATTTT CSGAGTSSLGTQYF TRBD2 TRBV29-1 . TRBJ2-3
TGTGCCAGCAGTCCCATGGGGCCGGCCTTACCCCCAAACACTGCCTACAATGAGCAGTTCTTC CASSPMGPALPPNTAYNEQFF . TRBV27 . TRBJ2-1
TGTGCCAGCAGCGTAGAAGGGACAGGATGGGGTGAGCAGTACTTC CASSVEGTGWGEQYF TRBD1 TRBV9 . TRBJ2-7
TGTGCCAGCTCACCCCCGACAGGGGGGACCGGGGAGCTGTTTTTT CASSPPTGGTGELFF TRBD1 TRBV18 . TRBJ2-2
TGTGCCAGCAGTCGTACAGGGGGCGATCAGCCCCAGCATTTT CASSRTGGDQPQHF TRBD1 TRBV27 . TRBJ1-5
TGTGCCAGCAGCTCGCGGACTAGCGGGACCGGGGATACGCAGTATTTT CASSSRTSGTGDTQYF TRBD2 TRBV11-2 . TRBJ2-3
TGTGCCAGTAGGGCAGGGTCGTTGAATGAGCAGTTCTTC CASRAGSLNEQFF . TRBV19 . TRBJ2-1
TGTGCCAGCAGTGAAGCTTACTACTATGGCTACACCTTC CASSEAYYYGYTF . TRBV6-1 . TRBJ1-2
TGTGCCAGCAGTGAACGGGGGAGAGCTCACGAGCAGTACTTC CASSERGRAHEQYF . TRBV2 . TRBJ2-7
TGTGCCAGCAGCCTCGGGCGGGGGAACACTGAAGCTTTCTTT CASSLGRGNTEAFF . TRBV7-2 . TRBJ1-1
TGTGCCAGCATCGACAGGGTTGGGACCCAGTACTTC CASIDRVGTQYF TRBD1 TRBV7-9 once TRBJ2-5
TGTGCCAGCAGTTACTCGGGGCAGGGGGGTTCTACTGAAGCTTTCTTT CASSYSGQGGSTEAFF TRBD1 TRBV6-6 . TRBJ1-1
TGTGCCAGCAGTTACTCCTTGACAGGGACTGAAGCTTTCTTT CASSYSLTGTEAFF TRBD1 TRBV6-6 . TRBJ1-1
TGTGCCAGCAGCCTAGCGGGACAGGGGTATGGCTACACCTTC CASSLAGQGYGYTF TRBD1 TRBV7-2 . TRBJ1-2
TGTGCCATCAGTGACTCATCGGGTAGCGTTGGAAACACCATATATTTT CAISDSSGSVGNTIYF . TRBV10-3 . TRBJ1-3
TGTGCCTGGAGCGGACAGCTTAACTATGGCTACACCTTC CAWSGQLNYGYTF . TRBV30 . TRBJ1-2
TGTGCCAGTAGTATGGGGCTAGCCTACGAGCAGTACTTC CASSMGLAYEQYF . TRBV19 . TRBJ2-7
TGCGCCAGCAGAGGGGGGGCAGCGAACACCGGGGAGCTGTTTTTT CASRGGAANTGELFF . TRBV5-1 . TRBJ2-2
TGTGCCAGCAGTGACGGGACAGGGGCCCTGGAGACCCAGTACTTC CASSDGTGALETQYF TRBD1 TRBV5-4 . TRBJ2-5
TGTGCCAGCAGTATGGAGGTGGCAGCTAATGAAAAACTGTTTTTT CASSMEVAANEKLFF . TRBV28 . TRBJ1-4
TGCGCCAGCAGCCAAGTTCAGACTTGGGTCGGGGAGCTGTTTTTT CASSQVQTWVGELFF . TRBV4-3 few TRBJ2-2
TGTGCCAGCAGCAGGACAGTAAACACTGAAGCTTTCTTT CASSRTVNTEAFF . TRBV28 . TRBJ1-1
TGTGCCAGCACGACAGGGGGCAATCAGCCCCAGCATTTT CASTTGGNQPQHF TRBD1 TRBV18 . TRBJ1-5
TGTGCCAGCAGTTTAAAAGGGGGCTACGAGCAGTACTTC CASSLKGGYEQYF . TRBV28 . TRBJ2-7